The 16 T cell receptor beta chains below all came from one sample that was sequenced in a study of blood T cell repertoires in COVID-19. The method was immunoSEQ multiplex PCR; TCRdb's version includes in-frame clones alone and lacks a portion of them. The profile covers tens of thousands of clones, with less than 95% appearing a single time and roughly 2.5% taken by the ten largest. The sequenced sample was peripheral blood. These receptors were taken from a man aged 70-80 years with acute or convalescent COVID-19.

The chain carries TRBV7-2 and TRBJ1-2; the match to TRBD1 covers 7 bases. CDR3 length: 15 residues. Losses at the gene ends were 4 bases for V and 5 bases for J; bases not matched to a gene: 10. Germline CDR1 and CDR2: SGHTA and FQGNSA. CDR3 sequence reads: CASSSTTGTEYGYTF. As DNA, the CDR3 is TGTGCCAGCAGCTCGACAACCGGGACAGAATATGGCTACACCTTC.

There are a few counts of this clone. The chain uses TRBV5-1 and TRBJ2-7; D may be TRBD1 (5 bases). Trimming cost V 0 bases and J 4 bases, with 5 bases left between them. Germline CDR1 is SGHRS and CDR2 is YFSETQ. The CDR3 loop spans 12 amino acids. The CDR3 is CASSLDRYEQYF. The CDR3 DNA follows: TGCGCCAGCAGCTTGGACAGGTACGAGCAGTACTTC.

V is TRBV29-1 and J is TRBJ2-3; 9 nucleotides align to TRBD1. Germline CDR1 reads SQVTM; CDR2 reads ANQGSEA. The CDR3 loop spans 15 amino acids. V lost 7 bases to trimming and J lost 1 base; unmatched junction nucleotides: 9. The DNA of the CDR3 is TGCAGCGCCACTCGGGACAGGGTGGGCACAGATACGCAGTATTTT. This encodes CSATRDRVGTDTQYF.

This clone has just a few counts. The chain uses TRBV24-1 and TRBJ2-1; 14 positions agree with TRBD2. V shed 3 bases and J 13 bases; nucleotides not matched to a gene: 4. CDR3 length equals 14 residues. Germline lookup yields CDR1 KGHDR and CDR2 SFDVKD. DNA for the CDR3: TGTGCCACCAGTGATCCGGGACTAGCGGGAGTTCAGTTCTTC. As protein: CATSDPGLAGVQFF.

This sequence joins TRBV9 and TRBJ2-7; perhaps TRBD1 as D (5 bases). Trimming removed 3 bases at V and 3 bases at J, with 13 bases between. This CDR3 is built from 14 residues. Looked up from germline, CDR1 is SGDLS and CDR2 is YYNGEE. The CDR3 spells CASSAHTGHYEQYF. CDR3 coding DNA: TGTGCCAGCAGCGCCCATACCGGACACTACGAGCAGTACTTC. The whole variable domain, filled in from reference TRBV9 and TRBJ2-7, reads DSGVTQTPKHLITATGQRVTLRCSPRSGDLSVYWYQQSLDQGLQFLIQYYNGEERAKGNILERFSAQQFPDLHSELNLSSLELGDSALYFCASSAHTGHYEQYFGPGTRLTVT.

The chain employs TRBV2 and TRBJ2-7, with 10 bases lining up with TRBD2. Germline lookup yields CDR1 SNHLY and CDR2 FYNNEI. The CDR3 has 15 amino acids. Trimming cost V 6 bases and J 0 bases; bases outside gene matches: 5. The CDR3 reads CASRGGLAASYEQYF. CDR3 nucleotides: TGTGCCAGCAGAGGAGGACTAGCGGCCTCCTACGAGCAGTACTTC.

The J gene is TRBJ2-7, the V gene TRBV28; 11 positions match TRBD2. Unmatched junction bases numbered 8, after V lost 10 bases and J lost 6 bases. This CDR3 has 13 amino acids. Germline values: CDR1 MDHEN, CDR2 SYDVKM. The DNA for the CDR3 is TGTGCCACCAATAGCGGGAGGGTGGGCGAGCAGTACTTC. Its translation is CATNSGRVGEQYF.

This chain uses TRBV9 with TRBJ2-2; possible D gene TRBD1, 5 bases. Germline loops: CDR1 SGDLS, CDR2 YYNGEE. The CDR3 consists of 15 residues. V was clipped by 0 bases and J by 6 bases, with 12 bases between them. The CDR3 spells CASSVGQGSAGELFF. The CDR3 DNA is TGTGCCAGCAGCGTAGGCCAGGGATCGGCCGGGGAGCTGTTTTTT.

The chain carries TRBV9 and TRBJ1-6; possible D gene TRBD1, 5 bases. The germline V gene encodes CDR1 SGDLS and CDR2 YYNGEE. V lost 0 bases and J lost 7, with 11 bases in between. CDR3 size: 15 residues. CDR3 region: CASSVESGNNSPLHF. The CDR3 DNA follows: TGTGCCAGCAGCGTAGAGTCAGGGAACAATTCACCCCTCCACTTT.

The rearrangement links TRBV2 to TRBJ2-2; 8 bases align to TRBD2. The length of the CDR3 is 18 residues. J lost 1 base, V lost 2 bases, and 9 bases had no gene match. Germline loops: CDR1 SNHLY, CDR2 FYNNEI. CDR3 bases: TGTGCCAGCAGTGAACAGGGAGCGGGGGTATTGAACACCGGGGAGCTGTTTTTT. Translated: CASSEQGAGVLNTGELFF.

The chain has TRBV18 and TRBJ1-5; no definite D call. V lost 4 bases, J lost 3 bases, and 16 bases lay in between. The germline gives CDR1 KGHSH, CDR2 LQKENI. This CDR3 comprises 16 residues. The CDR3 loop is CASSQQSNINNQPQHF. The CDR3 coding sequence is TGTGCCAGCTCACAACAGAGCAACATAAACAATCAGCCCCAGCATTTT.

CDR3 nucleotide sequence: TGCGCCAGCAGCCCGGACATAGGGTTAAGTTCACCCCTCCACTTT. The encoded protein is CASSPDIGLSSPLHF. The rearrangement links TRBV5-1 to TRBJ1-6; TRBD1 is a possible D gene (5 bases). V shed 4 bases and J shed 9 bases, with 17 bases lying between them. Germline CDR1 reads SGHRS; CDR2 reads YFSETQ. The CDR3 loop spans 15 amino acids.

The rearrangement links TRBV28 to TRBJ2-3; no definite D call. Germline CDR1 MDHEN, CDR2 SYDVKM. V lost 7 bases and J 1 base, leaving 15 bases between the germline ends. The CDR3 loop spans 15 amino acids. CDR3 loop: CASIKEVSGTDTQYF. The CDR3 DNA reads TGTGCCAGCATCAAAGAGGTCTCGGGCACAGATACGCAGTATTTT.

This chain uses TRBV29-1 with TRBJ2-3; the D gene is possibly TRBD1 (6 bases). This CDR3 is 16 amino acids long. From germline, CDR1 is SQVTM and CDR2 ANQGSEA. Trimming cost V 0 bases and J 0 bases, with 13 bases left between them. The chain's CDR3 is CSVEDRLGGSTDTQYF. The DNA of the CDR3 is TGCAGCGTTGAAGACCGGTTAGGGGGAAGCACAGATACGCAGTATTTT.

The chain is built from TRBV29-1 and TRBJ1-1; 8 bases agree with TRBD1. CDR1 SQVTM and CDR2 ANQGSEA come from the germline V gene. This CDR3 is 13 amino acids long. V lost 5 bases and J lost 4; bases outside the gene matches: 6. The CDR3: CSVIQGARTEAFF. In DNA form, the CDR3 reads TGCAGCGTTATTCAGGGGGCACGCACTGAAGCTTTCTTT.

This chain connects TRBV29-1 to TRBJ2-1, with 10 bases matching TRBD2. Germline V gives CDR1 SQVTM, CDR2 ANQGSEA. J gave up 4 bases and V 4 bases, and 7 bases lay outside the gene matches. This CDR3 is 15 amino acids long. CDR3 DNA sequence: TGCAGCGTTGGGGTGGGACTAGCGAGTTACAATGAGCAGTTCTTC. Protein sequence: CSVGVGLASYNEQFF.